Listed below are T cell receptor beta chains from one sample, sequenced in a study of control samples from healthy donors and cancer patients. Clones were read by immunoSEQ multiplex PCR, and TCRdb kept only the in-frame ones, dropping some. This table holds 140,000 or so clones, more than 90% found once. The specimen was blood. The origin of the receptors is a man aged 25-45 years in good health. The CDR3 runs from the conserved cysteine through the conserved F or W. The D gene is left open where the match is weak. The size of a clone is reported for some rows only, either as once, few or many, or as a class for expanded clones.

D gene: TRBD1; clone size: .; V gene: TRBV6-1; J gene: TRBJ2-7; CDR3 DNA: TGTGCCAGCAGTGAAGCGCTCGACGGGACAGGGGGCAAGCAGTACTTC; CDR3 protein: CASSEALDGTGGKQYF
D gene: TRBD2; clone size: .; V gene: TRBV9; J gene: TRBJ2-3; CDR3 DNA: TGTGCCAGCAGCGTAGGTCGACTAGCGGGGGGGCAGACAGATACGCAGTATTTT; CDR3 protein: CASSVGRLAGGQTDTQYF
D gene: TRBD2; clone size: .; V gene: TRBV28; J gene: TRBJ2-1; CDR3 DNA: TGTGCCAGCACCCCCCTTCTAGCGGGGGACTACAATGAGCAGTTCTTC; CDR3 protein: CASTPLLAGDYNEQFF
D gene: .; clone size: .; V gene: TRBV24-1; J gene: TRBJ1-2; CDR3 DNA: TGTGCCACCAGCTCAGACAGCAACTATGGCTACACCTTC; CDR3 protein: CATSSDSNYGYTF
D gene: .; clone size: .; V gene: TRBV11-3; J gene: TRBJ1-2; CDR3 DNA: TGTGCCAGCAGCCAGGGAGATTATGGCTACACCTTC; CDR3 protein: CASSQGDYGYTF
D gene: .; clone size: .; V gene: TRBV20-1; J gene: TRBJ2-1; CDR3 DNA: TGCAGTGCTAGTATATCTACCATCCCTGAGCAGTTCTTC; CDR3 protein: CSASISTIPEQFF
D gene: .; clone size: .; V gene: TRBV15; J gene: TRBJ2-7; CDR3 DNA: TGTGCCACCAGCAGAGGGGGCCAGGAGAGAGAGCAGTACTTC; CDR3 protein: CATSRGGQEREQYF
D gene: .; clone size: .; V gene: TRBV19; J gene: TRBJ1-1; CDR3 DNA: TGTGCCAGTAGTCCCACAGGTCCTCGGACTGAAGCTTTCTTT; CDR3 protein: CASSPTGPRTEAFF
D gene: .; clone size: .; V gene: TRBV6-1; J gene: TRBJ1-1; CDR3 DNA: TGTGCCAGCAGTGACAGACGCAGGGCGAACACTGAAGCTTTCTTT; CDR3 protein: CASSDRRRANTEAFF
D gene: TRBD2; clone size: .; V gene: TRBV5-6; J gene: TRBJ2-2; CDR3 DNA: TGTGCCAGCACCAGCTTAGCACTAGCGGGGGGTACCGGGGAGCTGTTTTTT; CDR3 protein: CASTSLALAGGTGELFF
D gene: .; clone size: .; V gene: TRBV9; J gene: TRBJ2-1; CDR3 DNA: TGTGCCAGCAGCCTCGGGGAGAATGAGCAGTTCTTC; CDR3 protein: CASSLGENEQFF
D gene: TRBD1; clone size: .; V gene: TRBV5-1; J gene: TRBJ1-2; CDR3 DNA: TGCGCCAGCAGCCCGCGGACAGGGACTAACTATGGCTACACCTTC; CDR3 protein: CASSPRTGTNYGYTF
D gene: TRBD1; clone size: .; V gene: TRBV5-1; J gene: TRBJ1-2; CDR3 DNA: TGCGCCAGCAGCCCCGGACAGGGAGAAGGCTACACCTTC; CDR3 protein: CASSPGQGEGYTF
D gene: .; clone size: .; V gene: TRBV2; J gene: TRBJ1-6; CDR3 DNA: TGTGCCAGCAGTGAAGGCCAGAGCTCCTATAATTCACCCCTCCACTTT; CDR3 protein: CASSEGQSSYNSPLHF
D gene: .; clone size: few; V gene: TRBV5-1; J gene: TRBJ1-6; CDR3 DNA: TGCGCCAGCAGCTTGGTATCAGGCCTTTATAATTCACCCCTCCACTTT; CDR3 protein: CASSLVSGLYNSPLHF
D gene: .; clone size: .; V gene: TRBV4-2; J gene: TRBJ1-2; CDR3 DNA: TGTGCCAGCAGCCAGGAAGGAGACAGGATGGGAGGAGGCTACACCTTC; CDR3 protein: CASSQEGDRMGGGYTF
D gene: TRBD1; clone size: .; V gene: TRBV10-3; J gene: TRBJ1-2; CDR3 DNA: TGTGCCATCAGTGAGTCGAGAGGGGGCATCGATGGCTACACCTTC; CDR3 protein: CAISESRGGIDGYTF
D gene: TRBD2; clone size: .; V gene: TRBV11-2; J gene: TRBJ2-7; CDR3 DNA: TGTGCCAGCAGCTTAAACCCGGGGGGGGCGCCAACCTACGAGCAGTACTTC; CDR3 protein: CASSLNPGGAPTYEQYF
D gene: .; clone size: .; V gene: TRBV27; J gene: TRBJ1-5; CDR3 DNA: TGTGCCAGCAGTTTTGGGCAGGTCAATCAGCCCCAGCATTTT; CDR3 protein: CASSFGQVNQPQHF
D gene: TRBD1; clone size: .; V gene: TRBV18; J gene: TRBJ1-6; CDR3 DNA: TGTGCCAGCTCAATGCAGGGGGCTTATAATTCACCCCTCCACTTT; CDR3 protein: CASSMQGAYNSPLHF
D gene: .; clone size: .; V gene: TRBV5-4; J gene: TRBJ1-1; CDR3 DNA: TGTGCCAGCAGCGCCGGGCGCGAGACTGAAGCTTTCTTT; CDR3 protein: CASSAGRETEAFF
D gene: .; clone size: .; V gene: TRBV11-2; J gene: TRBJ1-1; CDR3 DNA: TGTGCCAGCAGCCCATATTTACCCTCGGGAGCTTTCTTT; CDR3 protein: CASSPYLPSGAFF
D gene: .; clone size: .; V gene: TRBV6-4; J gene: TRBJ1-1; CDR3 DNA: TGTGCCAGCAGTGCCCGGGCCGACACTGAAGCTTTCTTT; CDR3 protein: CASSARADTEAFF
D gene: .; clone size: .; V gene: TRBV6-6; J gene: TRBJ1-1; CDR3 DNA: TGTGCCAGCAGGAAACCTGGGACTGGCACTGAAGCTTTCTTT; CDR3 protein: CASRKPGTGTEAFF
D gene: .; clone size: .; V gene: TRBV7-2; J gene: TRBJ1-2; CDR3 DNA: TGTGCCAGCAGCTTAGCGAACGATTTTAACTATGGCTACACCTTC; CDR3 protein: CASSLANDFNYGYTF
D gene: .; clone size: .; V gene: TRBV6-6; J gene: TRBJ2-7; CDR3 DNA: TGTGCCAGCAGTTACGGGGGATCCTACGAGCAGTACTTC; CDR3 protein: CASSYGGSYEQYF
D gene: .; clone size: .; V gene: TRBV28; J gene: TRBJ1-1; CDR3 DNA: TGTGCCAGCAGGGTGCGGGGGATGAACACTGAAGCTTTCTTT; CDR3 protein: CASRVRGMNTEAFF
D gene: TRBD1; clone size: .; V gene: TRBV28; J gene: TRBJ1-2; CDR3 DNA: TGTGCCAGCAGTTCGGCTACAGGGGGGGGCGGCTACACCTTC; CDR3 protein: CASSSATGGGGYTF
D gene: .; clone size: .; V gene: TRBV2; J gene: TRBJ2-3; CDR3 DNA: TGTGCCAGCAGCCAAACTAGCTCCTACACAGATACGCAGTATTTT; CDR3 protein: CASSQTSSYTDTQYF
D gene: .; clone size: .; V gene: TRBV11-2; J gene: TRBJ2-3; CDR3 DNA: TGTGCCAGCAGCTTAGGGATTCGGCGGGGCAGCACAGATACGCAGTATTTT; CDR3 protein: CASSLGIRRGSTDTQYF
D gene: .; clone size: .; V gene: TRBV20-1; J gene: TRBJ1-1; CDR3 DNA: TGCAGTGCTTTGGACAACACTGAAGCTTTCTTT; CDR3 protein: CSALDNTEAFF
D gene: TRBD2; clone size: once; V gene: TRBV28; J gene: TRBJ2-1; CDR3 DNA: TGTGCCAGCAGTTACCCTCGGACTAGTGAGACGAGGTGGTGGTTCTTC; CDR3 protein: CASSYPRTSETRWWFF
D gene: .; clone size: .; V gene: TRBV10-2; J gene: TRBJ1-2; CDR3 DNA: TGCGCCAGCAGTGTCGTAAGGGGGGGAGGCTACACCTTC; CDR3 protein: CASSVVRGGGYTF